The clone carrying this T cell receptor (beta chain) occurred a few times. TCRdb's copy holds only in-frame clones and misses some; the assay was immunoSEQ multiplex PCR. The table includes hundreds of thousands of clones, about 82% detected once. The record originates from a study of blood T cell repertoires in COVID-19. The CDR3 spans 15 residues. CDR1 is KGHSH and CDR2 is LQKENI in the germline V gene. V was clipped by 6 bases and J by 5 bases, with 16 bases between them. The receptor was derived from a human donor in a cohort sampled during active COVID-19. The specimen sequenced was peripheral blood. The chain employs TRBV18 and TRBJ1-4; possibly TRBD1 for D (5 bases). The CDR3 DNA sequence: TGTGCCAGCTCCATGACAGTTGCAGAGAATGAAAAACTGTTTTTT. It yields the protein CASSMTVAENEKLFF.